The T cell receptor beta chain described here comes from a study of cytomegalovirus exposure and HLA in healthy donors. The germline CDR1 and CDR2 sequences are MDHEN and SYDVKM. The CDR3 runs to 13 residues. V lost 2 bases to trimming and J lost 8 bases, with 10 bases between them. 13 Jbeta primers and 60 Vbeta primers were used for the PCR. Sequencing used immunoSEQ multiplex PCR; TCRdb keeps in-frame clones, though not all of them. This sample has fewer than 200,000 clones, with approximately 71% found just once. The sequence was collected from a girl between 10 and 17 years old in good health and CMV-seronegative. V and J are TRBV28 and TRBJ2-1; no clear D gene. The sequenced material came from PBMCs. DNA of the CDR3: TGTGCCAGCAGTTTAGCCGCTCGGGATGAGCAGTTCTTC. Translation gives CASSLAARDEQFF.